The sequence of this T cell receptor beta chain was determined in a study of blood T cell repertoires in COVID-19. The repertoire was sequenced with immunoSEQ multiplex PCR; TCRdb's copy has only in-frame clones and lacks some. Of a few hundred thousand clones in the sample, approximately 83% are singletons; the top ten hold under 2.5%. V lost 3 bases and J lost 4; bases outside the gene matches: 4. The CDR3 runs to 14 residues. CDR1 DFQATT and CDR2 SNEGSKA come from the germline V gene (reference sequence). Sequencing was performed on PBMCs or T cells enriched from blood (not recorded which). The receptor's source is a man aged 25 to 40 who had recovered from COVID-19. This chain connects TRBV20-1 to TRBJ2-3; TRBD1 agrees at 10 bases. The CDR3 reads CSASRGTGADTQYF. DNA for the CDR3: TGCAGTGCTAGTAGGGGGACAGGGGCAGATACGCAGTATTTT.